The clone carrying this TCR beta chain turned up a few times. The sample originates from a study of blood T cell repertoires in COVID-19. Sequencing used immunoSEQ multiplex PCR; TCRdb keeps in-frame clones, though not all of them. The repertoire holds roughly 190,000 clones, around 82% seen once, with about an eighth in the top ten. The receptor was derived from a man aged 35-49 years who had recovered from COVID-19. Sequencing input: PBMCs or T cells enriched from blood (not recorded which).

As DNA, the CDR3 is TGCGCCAGCAGCTTGGACGGGAGGGATGAGCAGTTCTTC. Protein: CASSLDGRDEQFF. The rearrangement uses TRBV5-1 and TRBJ2-1; 8 nucleotides match TRBD2. CDR1 is SGHRS and CDR2 is YFSETQ in the germline V gene. CDR3 length equals 13 residues. V shed 0 bases, J shed 8 bases, and the junction held 1 base outside the gene matches.